Below are 24 T cell receptor beta chains sequenced from a single sample in a study of PD-L1 blockade in urothelial cancer. Assay used: immunoSEQ multiplex PCR; TCRdb lists only in-frame clones, some missing. Here the sample spans about 43,000 clones, around 82% being singletons. Time point given: peripheral blood 6 weeks after treatment start. Here the sequenced sample was PBMCs, taken around atezolizumab (anti-PD-L1) treatment. These receptors all come from a man in his sixties with urothelial cancer.

The gene calls are TRBV19 and TRBJ1-1; 9 bases fit TRBD1. Trimming at V came to 5 bases and at J to 3 bases, leaving 7 bases not matched to a gene. The CDR3 spans 15 residues. Germline V lookup: CDR1 LNHDA, CDR2 SQIVND (reference sequence). The CDR3 sequence: CASSPDRGKDTEAFF. The CDR3 nucleotides read TGTGCCAGTAGTCCCGACAGGGGGAAGGACACTGAAGCTTTCTTT.

The V and J genes are TRBV4-1 and TRBJ2-7; 7 nucleotides agree with TRBD2. J lost 1 base, V lost 2 bases, and 5 bases had no gene match. Germline assignment: CDR1 MGHRA and CDR2 YSYEKL. This CDR3 is built from 15 residues. The CDR3 protein is CASSQPGGSSYEQYF. The CDR3 DNA reads as TGCGCCAGCAGCCAACCGGGAGGATCGTCCTACGAGCAGTACTTC.

The chain couples TRBV6-1 to TRBJ2-7; perhaps TRBD1 as D (6 bases). CDR3 size: 11 residues. Per germline, CDR1 MNHNS and CDR2 SASEGT. V dropped 10 bases and J dropped 3 bases, with 10 bases sitting between them. The CDR3 region is CATRTVYEQYF. The DNA of the CDR3 is TGTGCCACCAGGACAGTCTACGAGCAGTACTTC.

This clone was picked up a small number of times. The chain is built from TRBV7-9 and TRBJ2-6, with TRBD2 as a possible D gene (6 bases). The V end lost 5 bases, the J end lost 0 bases, and 17 bases lay between the germline ends. Germline V lookup: CDR1 SEHNR, CDR2 FQNEAQ (reference sequence). The CDR3 is 18 amino acids. CDR3 sequence (DNA): TGTGCCAGCAGCGCATTTCCGGGACTCATCTCTGGGGCCAACGTCCTGACTTTC. Residues: CASSAFPGLISGANVLTF.

This chain joins TRBV28 and TRBJ2-7, with D perhaps TRBD1 (6 bases). The CDR3 sequence is 14 residues long. Trimming left V 6 bases short and J 2 bases short, with 14 bases between. Per the germline V gene, CDR1 is MDHEN and CDR2 is SYDVKM. The CDR3 region has the DNA TGTGCCAGCAGATGGGGTGAGGGGGCCTACGAGCAGTACTTC. Translating gives CASRWGEGAYEQYF.

The rearrangement links TRBV5-1 to TRBJ2-7; 9 bases are a match to TRBD1. The CDR3 is 14 residues long. In germline, CDR1 is SGHRS, CDR2 YFSETQ. V was clipped by 1 base and J by 6 bases; unmatched bases: 5. DNA of the CDR3: TGCGCCAGCAGCTTGACAGGGGGCGAGCGCGAGCAGTACTTC. Translating it yields CASSLTGGEREQYF.

The V call is TRBV4-2, the J call TRBJ2-3; 9 nucleotides align to TRBD2. The CDR3 extends over 17 amino acids. J was trimmed by 6 bases and V by 0 bases; bases with no gene match: 10. Germline assignment: CDR1 LGHNA and CDR2 YNFKEQ. The CDR3 protein is CASSQEPEAGGMDTQYF. The CDR3 DNA is TGTGCCAGCAGCCAAGAGCCCGAAGCGGGGGGAATGGATACGCAGTATTTT.

The chain couples TRBV6-6 to TRBJ2-2; D is uncertain. Germline CDR1 and CDR2: MNHNY and SVGAGI (reference sequence). The CDR3 is 13 amino acids. The V and J ends lost 4 bases and 2 bases respectively, with 5 bases between them. The CDR3, as DNA: TGTGCCAGCAGTTCCACAAACACCGGGGAGCTGTTTTTT. This sequence encodes CASSSTNTGELFF.

In this sample, this clone turned up once. The chain couples TRBV12-5 to TRBJ2-7, with D possibly being TRBD1 (5 bases). V was clipped by 3 bases and J by 0 bases, with 12 bases between them. The CDR3 runs to 15 residues. From germline, CDR1 is LGHNT and CDR2 FRNRAP. CDR3 region: CASGFSRQTSYEQYF. For the CDR3, the DNA is TGTGCTAGTGGTTTCTCTAGACAGACCTCCTACGAGCAGTACTTC.

This chain's CDR3 is CASSAQGIEGETQYF. DNA for the CDR3: TGTGCCAGCAGTGCCCAGGGTATAGAAGGAGAGACCCAGTACTTC. The chain recombines TRBV27 with TRBJ2-5, with D tentatively TRBD1 (5 bases). The V end lost 5 bases, the J end lost 4 bases, and 17 bases lay between the germline ends. CDR1 and CDR2 (germline): MNHEY, SMNVEV (reference sequence). This CDR3 region has 15 residues.

The chain links TRBV7-9 to TRBJ2-7; D uncertain. CDR3 length: 15 residues. CDR1 SEHNR and CDR2 FQNEAQ come from the germline V gene (reference sequence). V lost 1 base and J lost 3, with 13 bases in between. The CDR3 DNA reads as TGTGCCAGCAGCTTAGTAGGAGCTTTTGGCTACGAGCAGTACTTC. Translation: CASSLVGAFGYEQYF. Looking up the rest from reference TRBV7-9 and TRBJ2-7 gives the full variable domain: DTGVSQNPRHKITKRGQNVTFRCDPISEHNRLYWYRQTLGQGPEFLTYFQNEAQLEKSRLLSDRFSAERPKGSFSTLEIQRTEQGDSAMYLCASSLVGAFGYEQYFGPGTRLTVT.

The chain uses TRBV11-2 and TRBJ2-1; 7 positions match TRBD2. Germline values: CDR1 SGHAT, CDR2 FQNNGV. V gave up 0 bases and J gave up 4 bases; unmatched junction bases: 3. CDR3 size: 15 residues. The CDR3 sequence: CASSLEDGGYNEQFF. CDR3 sequence (DNA): TGTGCCAGCAGCTTAGAGGACGGGGGGTACAATGAGCAGTTCTTC. Complete variable domain (other parts from reference TRBV11-2 and TRBJ2-1): EAGVAQSPRYKIIEKRQSVAFWCNPISGHATLYWYQQILGQGPKLLIQFQNNGVVDDSQLPKDRFSAERLKGVDSTLKIQPAKLEDSAVYLCASSLEDGGYNEQFFGPGTRLTVL.

The chain combines TRBV15 with TRBJ1-3; 7 positions agree with TRBD1. Losses at the gene ends were 2 bases for V and 4 bases for J; bases not matched to a gene: 8. CDR3 size: 16 residues. Germline V gene data show CDR1 as LNHNV and CDR2 as YYDKDF (reference sequence). The chain's CDR3 is CATSRYRGFSGNTIYF. In nucleotides, the CDR3 is TGTGCCACCAGCAGATACAGGGGATTCTCAGGAAACACCATATATTTT. Variable domain in full (rest from reference TRBV15 and TRBJ1-3): DAMVIQNPRYQVTQFGKPVTLSCSQTLNHNVMYWYQQKSSQAPKLLFHYYDKDFNNEADTPDNFQSRRPNTSFCFLDIRSPGLGDTAMYLCATSRYRGFSGNTIYFGEGSWLTVV.

V and J are TRBV6-1 and TRBJ1-2; 7 positions agree with TRBD1. Germline-derived CDR1 and CDR2 are MNHNS and SASEGT. V lost 5 bases to trimming and J lost 0 bases; unmatched junction nucleotides: 6. This CDR3 region has 15 residues. This CDR3 is CASSLTGATNYGYTF. The CDR3 DNA reads as TGTGCCAGCAGTCTTACAGGGGCCACTAACTATGGCTACACCTTC.

In regard to this clone: Compared with germline, one end of the junction differs, possibly owing to a read error. This chain joins TRBV7-7 and TRBJ2-5, with 7 bases aligning to TRBD1. CDR1 and CDR2 from the germline V gene are SSHAT and FNYEAQ (reference sequence). The CDR3 contains 13 residues. The CDR3 sequence is CASSSDRQETQYF. In DNA, the CDR3 is TGTGCTAGCAGCTCGGACAGGCAAGAGACCCAGTACTTC.

This clone was seen only a few times. The rearrangement links TRBV7-2 to TRBJ1-5; D might be TRBD1 (6 bases). The ends were cut back, 2 bases at V and 5 bases at J, with 10 bases in the middle. Germline V gene sequence: CDR1 SGHTA, CDR2 FQGNSA. The CDR3 loop spans 14 amino acids. The chain's CDR3 is CASSLRGRDQPQHF. The CDR3 nucleotides are TGTGCCAGCAGCTTAAGGGGGAGAGATCAGCCCCAGCATTTT.

The rearrangement joins TRBV5-8 to TRBJ2-7, with D possibly matching TRBD1 (6 bases). This CDR3 comprises 15 residues. V was pared by 0 bases and J by 1 base, with 11 bases between. Germline V gene data show CDR1 as SGHTS and CDR2 as YDEGEE. CDR3 in amino acids: CASSLDRVGSYEQYF. The CDR3 nucleotides read TGTGCCAGCAGCTTGGACAGGGTGGGATCCTACGAGCAGTACTTC.

The chain employs TRBV5-1 and TRBJ1-1, with 8 nucleotides matching TRBD1. The V segment lost 4 bases and the J segment 3 bases; nucleotides outside the gene matches: 5. This CDR3 is 14 amino acids long. The germline V gene encodes CDR1 SGHRS and CDR2 YFSETQ. As DNA, the CDR3 is TGCGCCAGCAGCCTTCAGGGGGCTCACACTGAAGCTTTCTTT. Encoded protein: CASSLQGAHTEAFF. Full variable domain (remainder filled in from reference TRBV5-1 and TRBJ1-1): KAGVTQTPRYLIKTRGQQVTLSCSPISGHRSVSWYQQTPGQGLQFLFEYFSETQRNKGNFPGRFSGRQFSNSRSEMNVSTLELGDSALYLCASSLQGAHTEAFFGQGTRLTVV.

The chain recombines TRBV6-1 with TRBJ1-2, with 9 positions matching TRBD1. CDR3 size: 14 residues. The germline CDR1 and CDR2 sequences are MNHNS and SASEGT. V lost 6 bases and J lost 2; bases outside the gene matches: 4. Here the CDR3 DNA reads TGTGCCAGCAGACAGACAGGGGGAAACTATGGCTACACCTTC. Its translation is CASRQTGGNYGYTF.

The rearrangement uses TRBV14 and TRBJ2-5; 9 bases line up with TRBD2. The CDR3 is made up of 15 amino acids. Per the germline V gene, CDR1 is SGHDN and CDR2 is FVKESK. After removal of 4 bases from V and 1 base from J, the junction contained 4 bases not matched to a gene. DNA for the CDR3: TGTGCCAGCAGCCCCCTAGCGGGGACCCAAGAGACCCAGTACTTC. It specifies CASSPLAGTQETQYF.

The chain couples TRBV28 to TRBJ1-6; D ambiguous. Germline CDR1 and CDR2: MDHEN and SYDVKM. The V and J ends lost 7 bases and 3 bases respectively, with 7 bases between them. This CDR3 region has 13 residues. The CDR3 sequence: CASTTNYNSPLHF. The CDR3 region has the DNA TGTGCCAGCACAACAAACTATAATTCACCCCTCCACTTT.

The rearrangement links TRBV27 to TRBJ2-1, with TRBD2 matching 12 bases. V dropped 1 base and J dropped 0; count of bases not matched to a gene: 7. Per germline, CDR1 MNHEY and CDR2 SMNVEV (reference sequence). The CDR3 covers 19 residues. CDR3 nucleotide sequence: TGTGCCAGCAGTTTATTTGCTAGCGGGGGGGGAAGCTCCTACAATGAGCAGTTCTTC. Encoded protein: CASSLFASGGGSSYNEQFF.

The chain is built from TRBV19 and TRBJ1-5, with 7 bases aligning to TRBD1. The germline V gene encodes CDR1 LNHDA and CDR2 SQIVND (reference sequence). The V gene end was trimmed by 10 bases and the J gene end by 2 bases; junction bases not matched to a gene: 5. This CDR3 is 13 amino acids long. DNA of the CDR3: TGTGCCATTTCCGACAGGGGCAATCAGCCCCAGCATTTT. Protein product: CAISDRGNQPQHF. Complete variable domain (other parts from reference TRBV19 and TRBJ1-5): DGGITQSPKYLFRKEGQNVTLSCEQNLNHDAMYWYRQDPGQGLRLIYYSQIVNDFQKGDIAEGYSVSREKKESFPLTVTSAQKNPTAFYLCAISDRGNQPQHFGDGTRLSIL.

This rearrangement joins TRBV7-9 to TRBJ1-6; 11 bases agree with TRBD1. CDR1 is SEHNR and CDR2 is FQNEAQ in the germline V gene (reference sequence). Trimming took 5 bases from V and 5 from J; bases not matched to a gene: 14. There are 19 residues in the CDR3. Here the CDR3 reads CASSPQEGGQGGNNSPLHF. CDR3 bases: TGTGCCAGCAGCCCACAGGAGGGGGGACAGGGGGGAAATAATTCACCCCTCCACTTT.